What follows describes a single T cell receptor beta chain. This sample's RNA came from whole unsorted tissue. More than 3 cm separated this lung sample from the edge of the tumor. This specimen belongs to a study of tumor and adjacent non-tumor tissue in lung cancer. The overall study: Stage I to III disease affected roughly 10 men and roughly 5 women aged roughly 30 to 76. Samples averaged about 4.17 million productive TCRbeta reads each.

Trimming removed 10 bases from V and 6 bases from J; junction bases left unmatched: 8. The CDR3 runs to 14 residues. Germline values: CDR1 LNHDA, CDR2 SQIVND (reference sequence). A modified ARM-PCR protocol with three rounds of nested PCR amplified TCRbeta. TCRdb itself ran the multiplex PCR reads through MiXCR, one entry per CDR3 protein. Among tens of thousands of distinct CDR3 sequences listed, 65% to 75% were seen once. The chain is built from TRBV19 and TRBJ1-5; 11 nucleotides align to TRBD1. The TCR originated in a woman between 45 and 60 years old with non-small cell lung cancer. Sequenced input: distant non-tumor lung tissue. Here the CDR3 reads CATQGQGAVQPQHF. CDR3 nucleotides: TGTGCCACACAAGGACAGGGGGCAGTTCAGCCCCAGCATTTT. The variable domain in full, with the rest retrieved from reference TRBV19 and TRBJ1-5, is DGGITQSPKYLFRKEGQNVTLSCEQNLNHDAMYWYRQDPGQGLRLIYYSQIVNDFQKGDIAEGYSVSREKKESFPLTVTSAQKNPTAFYLCATQGQGAVQPQHFGDGTRLSIL.